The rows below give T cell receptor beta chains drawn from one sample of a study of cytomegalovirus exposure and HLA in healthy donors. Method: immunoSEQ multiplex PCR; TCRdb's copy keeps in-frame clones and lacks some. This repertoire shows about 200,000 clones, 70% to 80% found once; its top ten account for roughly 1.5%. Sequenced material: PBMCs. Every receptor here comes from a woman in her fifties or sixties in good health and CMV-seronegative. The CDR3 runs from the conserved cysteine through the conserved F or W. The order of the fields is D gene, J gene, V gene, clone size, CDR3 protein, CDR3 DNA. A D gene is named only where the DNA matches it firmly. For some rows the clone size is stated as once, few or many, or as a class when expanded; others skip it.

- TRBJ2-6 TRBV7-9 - CASSHRVPGANVLTF TGTGCCAGCAGCCACAGGGTCCCTGGGGCCAACGTCCTGACTTTC
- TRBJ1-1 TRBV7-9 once CASSLGMGMNTEAFF TGTGCCAGCAGCTTAGGTATGGGCATGAACACTGAAGCTTTCTTT
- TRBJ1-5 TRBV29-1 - CSVASGLYQPQHF TGCAGCGTTGCCTCAGGGTTATATCAGCCCCAGCATTTT
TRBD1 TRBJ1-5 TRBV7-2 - CASSPDRGQPQHF TGTGCCAGCAGCCCCGACAGGGGTCAGCCCCAGCATTTT
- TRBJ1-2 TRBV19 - CASSIPGVYNYGYTF TGTGCCAGTAGTATCCCAGGGGTCTACAACTATGGCTACACCTTC
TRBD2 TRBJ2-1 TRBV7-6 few CASSLGAGGAYNEQFF TGTGCCAGCAGCTTAGGTGCGGGGGGAGCCTACAATGAGCAGTTCTTC
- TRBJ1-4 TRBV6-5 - CASKVGGRTNEKLFF TGTGCCAGCAAGGTCGGGGGGAGAACTAATGAAAAACTGTTTTTT
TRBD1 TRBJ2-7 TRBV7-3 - CASSPIRRTGVIYEQYF TGTGCCAGCAGCCCGATCCGCCGGACAGGGGTAATTTACGAGCAGTACTTC
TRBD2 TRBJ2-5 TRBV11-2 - CASSSSGAGGTQYF TGTGCCAGCAGCTCTAGCGGAGCCGGGGGGACCCAGTACTTC
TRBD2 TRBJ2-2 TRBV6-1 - CASSGPGLAGGGGELFF TGTGCCAGCAGTGGTCCGGGACTAGCGGGAGGCGGCGGGGAGCTGTTTTTT
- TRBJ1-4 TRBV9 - CASSDGQYNEKLFF TGTGCCAGCAGTGATGGACAGTATAATGAAAAACTGTTTTTT
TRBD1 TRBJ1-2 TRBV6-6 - CASSGDRWYGYTF TGTGCCAGCAGTGGGGACAGGTGGTATGGCTACACCTTC
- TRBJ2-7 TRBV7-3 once CASSLSSAISSYEQYF TGTGCCAGCAGCTTGTCCAGTGCAATCAGCTCCTACGAGCAGTACTTC
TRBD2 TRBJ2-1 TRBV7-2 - CASSLRGTSGRNEQFF TGTGCCAGCAGCTTACGTGGGACTAGCGGGAGGAATGAGCAGTTCTTC
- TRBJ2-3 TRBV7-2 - CASTMEIADTQYF TGTGCCAGCACCATGGAGATCGCAGATACGCAGTATTTT
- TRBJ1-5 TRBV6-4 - CASSEMGTHSNQPQHF TGTGCCAGCAGTGAGATGGGCACCCATAGCAATCAGCCCCAGCATTTT
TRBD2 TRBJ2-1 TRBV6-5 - CASSYSRTSLYNEQFF TGTGCCAGCAGTTACTCCCGGACTAGCTTATACAATGAGCAGTTCTTC
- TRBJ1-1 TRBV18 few CASSPARNIEAFF TGTGCCAGCTCACCAGCCAGGAACATTGAAGCTTTCTTT
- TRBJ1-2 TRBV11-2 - CASSPLQGSSYGYTF TGTGCCAGCAGCCCACTACAGGGCTCGTCCTATGGCTACACCTTC
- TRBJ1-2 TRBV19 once CASTFRQVDGYTF TGTGCCAGTACCTTCAGACAGGTTGATGGCTACACCTTC
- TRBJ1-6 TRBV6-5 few CASRQGADSPLHF TGTGCCAGCAGACAAGGGGCGGATTCACCCCTCCACTTT
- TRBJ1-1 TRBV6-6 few CASSTPPLTEAFF TGTGCCAGCAGCACTCCTCCCCTTACTGAAGCTTTCTTT
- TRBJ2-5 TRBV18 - CASSPTRETQYF TGTGCCAGCTCACCGACGCGGGAGACCCAGTACTTC
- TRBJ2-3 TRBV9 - CASSVAPPGFSTTDTQYF TGTGCCAGCAGCGTAGCCCCCCCCGGTTTTTCAACCACAGATACGCAGTATTTT